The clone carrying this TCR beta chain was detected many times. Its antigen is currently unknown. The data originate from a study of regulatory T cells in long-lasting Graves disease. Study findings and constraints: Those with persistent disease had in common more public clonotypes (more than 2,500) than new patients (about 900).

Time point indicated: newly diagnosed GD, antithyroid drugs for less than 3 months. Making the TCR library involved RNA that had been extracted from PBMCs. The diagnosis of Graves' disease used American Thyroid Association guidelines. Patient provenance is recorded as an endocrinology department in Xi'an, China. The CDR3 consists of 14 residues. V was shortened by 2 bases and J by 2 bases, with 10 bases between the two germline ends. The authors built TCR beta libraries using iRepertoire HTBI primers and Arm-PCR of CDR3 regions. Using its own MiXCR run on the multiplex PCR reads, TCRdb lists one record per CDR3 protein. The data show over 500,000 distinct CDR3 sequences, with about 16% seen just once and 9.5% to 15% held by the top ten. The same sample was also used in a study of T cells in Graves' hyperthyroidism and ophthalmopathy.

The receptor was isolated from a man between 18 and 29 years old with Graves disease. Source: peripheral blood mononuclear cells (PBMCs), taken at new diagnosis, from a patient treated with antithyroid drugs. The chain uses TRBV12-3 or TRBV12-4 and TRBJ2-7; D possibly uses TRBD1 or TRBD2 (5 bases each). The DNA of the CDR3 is TGTGCCAGCAGTTTAAGGGACGGACCCTACGAGCAGTACTTC. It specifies CASSLRDGPYEQYF.